The rows below give T cell receptor beta chains drawn from one sample of a study of early T cells in non-severe SARS-CoV-2 infection. TCRdb processed the 5' RACE reads anew with MiXCR; each CDR3 protein has one entry. Of roughly 64,000 distinct CDR3 sequences in the sample, approximately 9.2% were seen once. Sequences were derived from whole blood, sampled at baseline. The receptors here all came from an adult who was a healthcare worker with PCR-confirmed SARS-CoV-2 infection or an uninfected control (not recorded which). The CDR3 runs from the conserved cysteine through the conserved F or W. The D gene is left open where the match is weak. Not every row has a clone size; where given, it reads once, few, many or a size class.

v_gene	d_gene	abundance	j_gene	CDR3aa	CDR3nt
TRBV2	.	many	TRBJ2-2	CASSRQNTGELFF	TGTGCCAGCAGTCGACAGAACACCGGGGAGCTGTTTTTT
TRBV11-2	TRBD1	.	TRBJ2-4	CASSLKYPGGAKNIQYF	TGTGCCAGCAGCTTAAAGTATCCAGGGGGAGCCAAAAACATTCAGTACTTC
TRBV11-2	.	.	TRBJ2-2	CASSARVAPNTGEPFF	TGTGCCAGCAGCGCGCGGGTAGCGCCGAACACCGGGGAGCCGTTTTTT
TRBV18	.	many	TRBJ1-3	CASSHPGDSGNTIYF	TGTGCCAGCTCACACCCGGGTGACTCTGGAAACACCATATATTTT
TRBV12-5	.	few	TRBJ1-5	CASGLGQDDQPQHF	TGTGCTAGTGGTTTGGGACAAGACGATCAGCCCCAGCATTTT
TRBV7-6	TRBD2	few	TRBJ2-1	CASSSWTSGEQFF	TGTGCCAGCAGCTCCTGGACTAGCGGAGAGCAGTTCTTC
TRBV6-5	TRBD2	.	TRBJ2-7	CASSSANRAGVNYEQYF	TGTGCCAGCAGTTCAGCCAATCGAGCGGGAGTTAATTACGAGCAGTACTTC
TRBV2	.	many	TRBJ1-5	CASRLEGDQPQHF	TGTGCCAGCAGGTTGGAGGGCGATCAGCCCCAGCATTTT
TRBV12-5	TRBD1	many	TRBJ1-1	CASGLLPGGTEAFF	TGTGCTAGTGGTTTGCTACCAGGGGGCACTGAAGCTTTCTTT
TRBV24-1	.	.	TRBJ1-4	CATSGPTQQGNEKLFF	TGTGCCACCAGTGGGCCAACGCAACAGGGTAATGAAAAACTGTTTTTT
TRBV11-2	.	.	TRBJ2-7	CASSLGYGLGGAYEQYF	TGTGCCAGCAGCTTAGGGTATGGCCTTGGCGGGGCCTACGAGCAGTACTTC
TRBV18	.	.	TRBJ2-6	CASSPTSTGANVLTF	TGTGCCAGCTCACCCACTAGTACTGGGGCCAACGTCCTGACTTTC
TRBV20-1	.	many	TRBJ2-5	CSASERPLQETQYF	TGCAGTGCTAGCGAGCGGCCGCTCCAAGAGACCCAGTACTTC
TRBV4-1	.	few	TRBJ1-1	CASSQGVWTEAFF	TGCGCCAGCAGCCAAGGGGTTTGGACTGAAGCTTTCTTT
TRBV20-1	.	.	TRBJ1-1	CSASQGVMNTEAFF	TGCAGTGCTAGTCAGGGAGTTATGAACACTGAAGCTTTCTTT
TRBV7-2	.	few	TRBJ2-6	CASSLDSRRSGANVLTF	TGTGCCAGCAGCTTAGACAGCCGACGCTCTGGGGCCAACGTCCTGACTTTC
TRBV2	.	many	TRBJ2-2	CASRGILPTGELFF	TGTGCCAGCAGGGGCATCCTTCCGACCGGGGAGCTGTTTTTT
TRBV6-5	.	.	TRBJ2-1	CASSYAGSHNEQFF	TGTGCCAGCAGTTACGCCGGGTCCCACAATGAGCAGTTCTTC
TRBV9	TRBD1	many	TRBJ2-3	CASSVRTGGTDTQYF	TGTGCCAGCAGCGTAAGAACAGGGGGGACAGATACGCAGTATTTT
TRBV6-6	TRBD1	many	TRBJ1-5	CASRDGGRGQPQHF	TGTGCCAGCAGGGATGGGGGCAGGGGGCAGCCCCAGCATTTT
TRBV14	TRBD1	few	TRBJ2-7	CASSFRQGLRGYEQYF	TGTGCCAGCAGCTTCCGACAGGGATTAAGGGGCTACGAGCAGTACTTC
TRBV6-1	TRBD1	few	TRBJ1-5	CASSGGTGGQPQHF	TGTGCCAGCAGTGGGGGGACAGGGGGACAGCCCCAGCATTTT
TRBV7-2	.	.	TRBJ1-2	CASSFRTETRSYTF	TGTGCCAGCAGCTTTCGGACAGAAACGCGGAGCTACACCTTC
TRBV29-1	.	few	TRBJ1-2	CSVRAQGHGYTF	TGCAGCGTTAGGGCGCAGGGTCATGGCTACACCTTC
TRBV4-3	.	many	TRBJ1-4	CASSRGLGRVEKLFF	TGCGCCAGCAGCCGAGGTTTGGGCAGGGTGGAAAAACTGTTTTTT
TRBV7-9	.	.	TRBJ2-5	CASSPGRYKYQETQYF	TGTGCCAGCAGCCCAGGCAGATACAAGTACCAAGAGACCCAGTACTTC
TRBV9	TRBD2	many	TRBJ2-3	CASSVGAGGPDTQYF	TGTGCCAGCAGCGTAGGAGCGGGAGGGCCCGATACGCAGTATTTT
TRBV28	TRBD1	.	TRBJ2-5	CASSSTGVLETQYF	TGTGCCAGCAGTTCTACAGGGGTTCTAGAGACCCAGTACTTC
TRBV29-1	.	.	TRBJ2-1	CSVDFARGGEQFF	TGCAGCGTTGATTTTGCGAGGGGAGGTGAGCAGTTCTTC
TRBV10-3	TRBD1	.	TRBJ1-2	CAIRVGQEYGYTF	TGTGCCATCAGGGTGGGACAGGAGTATGGCTACACCTTC
TRBV7-2	.	many	TRBJ2-3	CASSLGYFTDTQYF	TGTGCCAGCAGCTTAGGGTACTTCACAGATACGCAGTATTTT
TRBV4-2	TRBD2	few	TRBJ2-2	CASSQGAGTSGGTGELFF	TGTGCCAGCAGCCAAGGGGCCGGGACTAGCGGGGGCACCGGGGAGCTGTTTTTT
TRBV7-2	.	.	TRBJ1-1	CASSLGTAYTEAFF	TGTGCCAGCAGCCTAGGGACGGCGTACACTGAAGCTTTCTTT
TRBV7-6	.	.	TRBJ2-7	CASSPGRGNIYEQYF	TGTGCCAGCAGCCCAGGTCGCGGGAACATTTACGAGCAGTACTTC
TRBV20-1	.	.	TRBJ2-6	CSARGPGGHAGANVLTF	TGCAGTGCTAGAGGGCCAGGGGGGCATGCCGGGGCCAACGTCCTGACTTTC
TRBV30	TRBD2	.	TRBJ2-7	CAWRTSVPTYEQYF	TGTGCCTGGAGGACTAGCGTCCCGACTTACGAGCAGTACTTC
TRBV7-9	TRBD1	.	TRBJ2-2	CASSFLTGGNTGELFF	TGTGCCAGCAGCTTCCTGACAGGGGGCAACACCGGGGAGCTGTTTTTT
TRBV18	TRBD2	many	TRBJ2-3	CASSPLLAGLDTQYF	TGTGCCAGCTCACCTTTACTAGCGGGATTGGATACGCAGTATTTT
TRBV7-2	.	.	TRBJ2-1	CASTSFYASSEQFF	TGTGCCAGCACCTCCTTTTATGCTAGCAGTGAGCAGTTCTTC
TRBV5-1	.	.	TRBJ2-7	CASSGAIGPTEQYF	TGCGCCAGCAGCGGGGCTATCGGTCCGACCGAGCAGTACTTC
TRBV12-3/TRBV12-4	TRBD1	many	TRBJ2-7	CASSLAETGGYEQYF	TGTGCCAGCAGTTTAGCGGAGACAGGGGGCTACGAGCAGTACTTC